Given below is one T cell receptor beta chain in context. This record comes from a study of blood T cell repertoires in COVID-19. Study-wide background: Italy, Spain and the United States were the sources of the convalescent and acute COVID-19 samples. PBMCs, B-cell-depleted T cells, or T cells provided the cDNA or gDNA that made up the material.

How the authors handled the data: Amplification from reference gene primers served as the basis for estimated nucleated cell counts. Libraries were prepared by immunoSEQ multiplex PCR; TCRdb keeps only in-frame clonotypes and omits some of them. That table gives V, J and clone size, and the DNA gave D and trimming. The sample holds about 92,000 clones, roughly 78% seen once. The germline V gene has CDR1 SGHAT and CDR2 FQNNGV. V shed 1 base and J 10 bases; nucleotides not matched to a gene: 7. The CDR3 runs 15 residues. Input material: peripheral blood. The chain combines TRBV11-2 with TRBJ2-1, with 10 bases that match TRBD2. This TCR derives from an older woman with acute or convalescent COVID-19. The CDR3, as DNA: TGTGCCAGCAGCTTAGTAGGTAGCGGGGGGCCAGAGCAGTTCTTC. Protein product: CASSLVGSGGPEQFF.